This T cell receptor beta chain appears in the sequencing data of a study of neurological immune-mediated disorders. V was clipped by 2 bases and J by 4 bases, with 12 bases between them. The CDR3 is made up of 14 amino acids. Germline V gene lookup returns CDR1 MNHEY and CDR2 SVGAGI. This clonotype was counted many times. The target antigen is unknown. Points from the study as a whole: HTLV-1-associated myelopathy had the most TCR clonal expansion, whereas multiple sclerosis had the least (lower than in healthy controls).

Time point indicated: longitudinal time-point 3. Volunteers from a blood bank in Maryland, USA, constituted the healthy controls. Synthesis of cDNA was accomplished via 5'RACE employing 10-nucleotide random UMIs. Sequencing runs each generated in excess of 200 million TCR-beta sequences derived from 15-18 subjects. TCRdb reprocessed the 5' RACE reads with MiXCR, giving one entry per CDR3 protein. Of around 42,000 distinct CDR3 sequences listed, roughly 14% were seen once; the top ten hold 11%. The sequence was obtained from a young man in good health. The chain has TRBV6-5 and TRBJ2-7; tentative D call: TRBD2 (5 bases). Sequencing was done on a sample of PBMCs. The CDR3 sequence: CASSYGRKGYEQYF. The DNA of the CDR3 is TGTGCCAGCAGTTACGGGAGAAAGGGTTACGAGCAGTACTTC.